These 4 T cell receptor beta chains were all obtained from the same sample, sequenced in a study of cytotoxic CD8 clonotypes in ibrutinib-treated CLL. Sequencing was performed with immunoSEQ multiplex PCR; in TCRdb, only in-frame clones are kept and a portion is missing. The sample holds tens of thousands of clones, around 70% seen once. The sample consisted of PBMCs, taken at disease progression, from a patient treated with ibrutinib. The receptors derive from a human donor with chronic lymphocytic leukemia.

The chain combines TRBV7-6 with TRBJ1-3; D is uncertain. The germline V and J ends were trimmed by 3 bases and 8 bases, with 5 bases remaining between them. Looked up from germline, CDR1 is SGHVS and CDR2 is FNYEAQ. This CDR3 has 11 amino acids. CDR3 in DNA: TGTGCCAGCAGCTTCGGGCACACCATATATTTT. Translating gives CASSFGHTIYF.

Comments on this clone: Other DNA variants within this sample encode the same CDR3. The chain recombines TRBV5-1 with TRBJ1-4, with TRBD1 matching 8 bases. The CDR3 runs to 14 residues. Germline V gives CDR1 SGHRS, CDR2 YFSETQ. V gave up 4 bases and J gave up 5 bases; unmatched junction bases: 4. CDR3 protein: CASSLGQANEKLFF. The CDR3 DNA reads TGCGCCAGCAGCCTGGGACAGGCGAATGAAAAACTGTTTTTT.

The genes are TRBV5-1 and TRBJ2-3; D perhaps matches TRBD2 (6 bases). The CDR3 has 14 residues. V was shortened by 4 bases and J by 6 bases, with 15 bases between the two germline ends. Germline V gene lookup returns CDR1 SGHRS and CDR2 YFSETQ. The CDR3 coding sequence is TGCGCCAGCAGCGAGGGACTCCTAAAGGATACGCAGTATTTT. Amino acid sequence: CASSEGLLKDTQYF.

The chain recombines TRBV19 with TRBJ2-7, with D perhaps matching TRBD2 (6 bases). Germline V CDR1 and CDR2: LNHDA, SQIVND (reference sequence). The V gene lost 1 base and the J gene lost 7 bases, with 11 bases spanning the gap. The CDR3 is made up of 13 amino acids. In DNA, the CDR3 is TGTGCCAGTAGTATAGTTGGAGGGAATGAGCAGTACTTC. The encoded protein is CASSIVGGNEQYF.